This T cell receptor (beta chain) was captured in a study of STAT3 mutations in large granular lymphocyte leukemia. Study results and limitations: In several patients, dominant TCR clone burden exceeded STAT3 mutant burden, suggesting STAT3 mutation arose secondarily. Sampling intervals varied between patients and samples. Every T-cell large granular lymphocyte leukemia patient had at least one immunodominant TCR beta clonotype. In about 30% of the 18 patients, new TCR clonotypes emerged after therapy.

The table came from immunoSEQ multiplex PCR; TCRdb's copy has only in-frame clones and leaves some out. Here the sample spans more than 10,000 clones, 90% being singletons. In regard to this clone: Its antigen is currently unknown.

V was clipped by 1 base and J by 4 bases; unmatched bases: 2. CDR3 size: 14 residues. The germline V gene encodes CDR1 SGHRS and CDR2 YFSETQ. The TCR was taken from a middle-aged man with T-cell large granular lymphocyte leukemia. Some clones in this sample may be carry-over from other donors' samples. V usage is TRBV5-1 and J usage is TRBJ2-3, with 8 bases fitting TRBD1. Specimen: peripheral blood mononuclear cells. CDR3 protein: CASSLPRGPDTQYF. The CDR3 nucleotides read TGCGCCAGCAGCTTGCCCAGGGGGCCAGATACGCAGTATTTT.